This T cell receptor (beta chain) was captured by sequencing in a study of memory CD4+ T cells and cytomegalovirus serostatus. At the level of the study: Of the healthy Belgian adults, eight or nine were CMV seropositive and about 24 seronegative.

V lost 0 bases, J lost 6 bases, and 16 bases lay in between. The CDR3 spans 16 residues. CDR1 and CDR2 (germline): SGHTA, FQGNSA. The sort gate was single viable CD3+CD4+CD8-CD45RO+ cells for memory CD4+ T cells. General study points: Median bootstrapped AUC for CMV status was about 0.95 originally, around 0.91 US-trained. Suggested: most of the CMV-linked TCR signature lies in CD4+ memory cells.

The table lists this clone with a few counts. Its specificity is unknown. As originally analysed: Out-of-frame sequences were removed, leaving 2,204,828 distinct TCRbeta sequences. TCRdb's table, derived via immunoSEQ multiplex PCR, lists solely in-frame clones and lacks some. Clone size and V and J calls were adopted from that table, with D and trimming inferred from the DNA. The sample has approximately 63,000 clones, over 60% seen once. J is TRBJ2-3 and V is TRBV7-2; D could derive from TRBD1 or TRBD2 (5 bases each). Material: memory CD4+ T cells from blood. The sequence derives from an adult in good health and CMV-seronegative. Some clones in this sample may be carry-over from other donors' samples. The CDR3 loop is CASSLAGVSNGDTQYF. The CDR3 nucleotides are TGTGCCAGCAGCTTAGCGGGGGTTTCTAACGGGGATACGCAGTATTTT.